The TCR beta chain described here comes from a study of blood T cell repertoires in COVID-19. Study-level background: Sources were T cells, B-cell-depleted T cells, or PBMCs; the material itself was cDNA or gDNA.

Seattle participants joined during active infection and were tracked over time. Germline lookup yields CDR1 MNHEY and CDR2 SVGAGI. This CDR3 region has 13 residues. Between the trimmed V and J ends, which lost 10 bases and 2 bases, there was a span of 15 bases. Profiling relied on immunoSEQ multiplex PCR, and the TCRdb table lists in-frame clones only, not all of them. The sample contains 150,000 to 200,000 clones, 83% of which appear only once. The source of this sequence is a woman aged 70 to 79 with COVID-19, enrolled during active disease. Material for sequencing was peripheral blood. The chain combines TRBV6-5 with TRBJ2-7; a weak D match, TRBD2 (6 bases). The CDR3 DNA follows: TGTGCCACCCAAACCGGGGGTCCCTACGAGCAGTACTTC. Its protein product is CATQTGGPYEQYF.